This TCR beta chain was captured in a study of T cell responses to AZD1222 COVID-19 vaccine. In the case of this clone: Its target is not known.

Second doses were pooled across both intervals (about 4 or about 12 weeks). Clones were sequenced by immunoSEQ multiplex PCR, and TCRdb holds only the in-frame ones, with some missing. The sample holds tens of thousands of clones, over 75% seen once. Whole-study findings and limits: Sampling captured repertoires only after the peak T cell response. When two AZD1222 doses had been given, Spike-specific TCR breadth and depth rose. Donors were chiefly white British, with a greater number of females, and clonal diversity was perhaps underestimated.

The CDR3 spans 15 residues. Deletions cut 3 bases from V and 3 bases from J, with 12 bases between. The germline V gene has CDR1 DFQATT and CDR2 SNEGSKA (reference sequence). The rearrangement joins TRBV20-1 to TRBJ2-6; perhaps TRBD1 as D (5 bases). This specimen was peripheral blood, taken 28 days after the second AZD1222 dose. The receptor comes from an adult who received the AZD1222 COVID-19 vaccine. The CDR3 coding sequence is TGCAGTGCTAGTGATGGGGCGCATGGGGCCAACGTCCTGACTTTC. This codes for CSASDGAHGANVLTF.